There are many counts of the clone carrying this TCR beta chain. Its antigen remains unknown. This sample was included in a study of OX40 agonist ivuxolimab in advanced cancers. The method was immunoSEQ multiplex PCR; TCRdb's version includes in-frame clones alone and lacks a portion of them. The sample has about 73,000 clones; roughly 90% are singletons. The study's findings and limits: CD4+ and CD8+ blood T cells expanded clonally by week 6 at 0.1 to 3.0 mg/kg.

This clonotype was sampled from an adult with an advanced solid tumor such as melanoma, head and neck, liver or kidney cancer. Here the sequenced sample was CD4+ or CD8+ T cells sorted from blood, taken in a trial of the OX40 agonist ivuxolimab.

The CDR3 loop reads CASSLMGGSIDTQYF. CDR3 in DNA: TGTGCCAGCAGCTTGATGGGGGGCTCGATCGATACGCAGTATTTT. The V and J genes are TRBV5-4 and TRBJ2-3; D tentatively reads TRBD1 or TRBD2 (6 bases each). From germline, CDR1 is SGHNT and CDR2 YYREEE (reference sequence). Trimming left V 1 base short and J 6 bases short, with 15 bases between. The CDR3 contains 15 residues.